The 21 T cell receptor beta chains below come from one sample, sequenced in a study of shared clonotypes between healthy human individuals. Sequenced by immunoSEQ multiplex PCR; TCRdb stores in-frame clones only, minus some. In the table there are roughly 2.5 million clones, about 92% of which are singletons. Sample: naive CD4+ T cells sorted from blood. Subset defined: CD45RA+ positively selected. These receptors came from a man younger than 35 in good health.

The rearrangement joins TRBV6-1 to TRBJ1-2, with TRBD1 matching over 8 bases. The V and J ends lost 7 bases and 8 bases, in that order; junction bases with no gene match: 15. From germline, CDR1 is MNHNS and CDR2 SASEGT. The CDR3 sequence is 15 residues long. CDR3 sequence reads: CASTTTGVGFGGYTF. Written as DNA, the CDR3 is TGTGCCAGCACCACGACAGGGGTCGGCTTTGGGGGCTACACCTTC.

V and J are TRBV5-1 and TRBJ2-2, with TRBD1 identical over 9 bases. The CDR3 covers 16 residues. Germline V gene sequence: CDR1 SGHRS, CDR2 YFSETQ. Trimming at V came to 0 bases and at J to 3 bases, leaving 3 bases not matched to a gene. In DNA form, the CDR3 reads TGCGCCAGCAGCTTGGAAGGGACAGGGCACACCGGGGAGCTGTTTTTT. This codes for CASSLEGTGHTGELFF.

Written as DNA, the CDR3 is TGTGCCAGCAGTTTATTGGGGACCCCAGGGGGCTACGAGCAGTACTTC. This sequence encodes CASSLLGTPGGYEQYF. This chain joins TRBV27 and TRBJ2-7; 7 bases map to TRBD1. The germline V gene encodes CDR1 MNHEY and CDR2 SMNVEV (reference sequence). There are 16 residues in the CDR3. V shed 1 base, J shed 3 bases, and the junction held 9 bases outside the gene matches.

This clone has just a few counts. V usage is TRBV30 and J usage is TRBJ1-5; D gene unclear. Germline assignment: CDR1 GTSNPN and CDR2 SVGIG (reference sequence). V was clipped by 0 bases and J by 4 bases, with 10 bases between them. This CDR3 has 14 residues. The CDR3 bases are TGTGCCTGGAGTGTGCGGGGAGTAAATCAGCCCCAGCATTTT. Translating gives CAWSVRGVNQPQHF.

As concerns this clone: Other DNA sequences within the sample encode an identical CDR3. The V call is TRBV5-1, the J call TRBJ2-3; TRBD1 might be the D (6 bases). The CDR3 has 14 amino acids. The V end was cut by 0 bases, the J end by 3 bases, with 8 bases between. Germline loops: CDR1 SGHRS, CDR2 YFSETQ. The CDR3: CASSLGQVTDTQYF. CDR3 DNA: TGCGCCAGCAGCTTGGGACAGGTTACAGATACGCAGTATTTT.

The CDR3 is CASSASQGSAGELFF. The CDR3 coding sequence is TGTGCCAGCAGCGCCTCCCAGGGGTCTGCCGGGGAGCTGTTTTTT. The genes are TRBV9 and TRBJ2-2; D is possibly TRBD1 (6 bases). Trimming took 3 bases from V and 6 from J, leaving 15 bases between them. Looked up from germline, CDR1 is SGDLS and CDR2 is YYNGEE. CDR3 length: 15 residues.

The genes are TRBV7-2 and TRBJ1-1; TRBD1 aligns across 8 bases. Germline lookup yields CDR1 SGHTA and CDR2 FQGNSA. After removal of 1 base from V and 1 base from J, the junction contained 5 bases not matched to a gene. The CDR3 is 16 residues long. The CDR3: CASSLELGQGNTEAFF. The DNA of the CDR3 is TGTGCCAGCAGCTTAGAGCTCGGACAGGGGAACACTGAAGCTTTCTTT.

This clone was counted a few times. Other DNA sequences from this sample encode an identical CDR3 as well. The gene calls are TRBV7-9 and TRBJ1-5; D call uncertain. The CDR3 length is 13 residues. Trimming cost V 3 bases and J 0 bases, with 3 bases left between them. Germline lookup yields CDR1 SEHNR and CDR2 FQNEAQ (reference sequence). The DNA of the CDR3 is TGTGCCAGCAGCTTGGATAGCAATCAGCCCCAGCATTTT. Encoded protein: CASSLDSNQPQHF.

The genes are TRBV5-6 and TRBJ2-3, with unresolved D. The CDR3 has 14 amino acids. Trimming cost V 1 base and J 2 bases, with 8 bases left between them. The germline gives CDR1 SGHDT, CDR2 YYEEEE. CDR3 region: CASSLRLDTDTQYF. The CDR3, as DNA: TGTGCCAGCAGCTTGAGGCTAGACACAGATACGCAGTATTTT.

The V and J genes are TRBV10-3 and TRBJ2-5; perhaps TRBD2 as D (6 bases). V was shortened by 5 bases and J by 0 bases, with 7 bases between the two germline ends. The CDR3 consists of 13 residues. Germline V lookup: CDR1 ENHRY, CDR2 SYGVKD. The CDR3 sequence: CAISPGDQETQYF. The CDR3 DNA follows: TGTGCCATCAGTCCGGGAGACCAAGAGACCCAGTACTTC.

The chain uses TRBV5-1 and TRBJ1-1; D perhaps matches TRBD1 (6 bases). Trimming cost V 2 bases and J 1 base, with 15 bases left between them. Germline V lookup: CDR1 SGHRS, CDR2 YFSETQ. The CDR3 runs to 16 residues. The CDR3 loop reads CASSLEGQWPNTEAFF. Written as DNA, the CDR3 is TGCGCCAGCAGCTTAGAAGGACAGTGGCCGAACACTGAAGCTTTCTTT.

The genes are TRBV7-6 and TRBJ2-1; 13 bases are a match to TRBD2. The CDR3 runs to 16 residues. V lost 3 bases and J lost 6; bases outside the gene matches: 5. Per germline, CDR1 SGHVS and CDR2 FNYEAQ. The CDR3 loop reads CASSFKRLAGGNEQFF. The CDR3 nucleotides read TGTGCCAGCAGCTTTAAGCGACTAGCGGGGGGCAATGAGCAGTTCTTC. The entire variable domain, with the rest obtained from reference TRBV7-6 and TRBJ2-1, is as follows: GAGVSQSPRYKVTKRGQDVALRCDPISGHVSLYWYRQALGQGPEFLTYFNYEAQQDKSGLPNDRFSAERPEGSISTLTIQRTEQRDSAMYRCASSFKRLAGGNEQFFGPGTRLTVL.

This clone was seen once. The chain is built from TRBV7-2 and TRBJ1-2, with D possibly being TRBD1 (5 bases). V was pared by 0 bases and J by 2 bases, with 16 bases between. This CDR3 contains 17 residues. The germline CDR1 and CDR2 sequences are SGHTA and FQGNSA. The CDR3 is CASSLASGAEGNYGYTF. CDR3 coding DNA: TGTGCCAGCAGCTTAGCGTCCGGGGCGGAGGGGAACTATGGCTACACCTTC.

This rearrangement joins TRBV4-3 to TRBJ2-1; a weak D match, TRBD2 (7 bases). The CDR3 runs to 15 residues. V was pared by 4 bases and J by 8 bases, with 18 bases between. Germline V lookup: CDR1 LGHNA, CDR2 YSLEER. The CDR3 loop reads CASSLDGGRWDEQFF. For the CDR3, the DNA is TGCGCCAGCAGCCTGGACGGGGGGCGTTGGGATGAGCAGTTCTTC.

The chain uses TRBV10-1 and TRBJ2-5; D gene unclear. V lost 5 bases and J lost 2, with 9 bases in between. The CDR3 spans 13 residues. Germline CDR1 reads WNHNN; CDR2 reads SYGVQD (reference sequence). CDR3 nucleotides: TGCGCCAGCAGTTTTTCCTTACAAGAGACCCAGTACTTC. It codes for CASSFSLQETQYF.

The CDR3 reads CSAAVGGAYEQYF. DNA of the CDR3: TGCAGCGCCGCCGTCGGGGGAGCCTACGAGCAGTACTTC. The rearrangement links TRBV29-1 to TRBJ2-7, with TRBD2 as a possible D gene (6 bases). From germline, CDR1 is SQVTM and CDR2 ANQGSEA. V shed 7 bases and J shed 2 bases, with 15 bases lying between them. The CDR3 is 13 amino acids.

The rearrangement links TRBV2 to TRBJ2-5; TRBD2 aligns across 10 bases. From germline, CDR1 is SNHLY and CDR2 FYNNEI. The length of the CDR3 is 13 residues. DNA of the CDR3: TGTGCGGGAGCTAGCGGGAGACAAGAGACCCAGTACTTC. It codes for CAGASGRQETQYF.

The rearrangement links TRBV10-3 to TRBJ2-1, with a weak D call TRBD2 (6 bases). The CDR3 extends over 15 amino acids. Germline CDR1 reads ENHRY; CDR2 reads SYGVKD. V lost 0 bases and J 4 bases, leaving 10 bases between the germline ends. The CDR3 sequence is CAISESGLEYNEQFF. The CDR3 DNA reads as TGTGCCATCAGTGAGTCGGGACTGGAGTACAATGAGCAGTTCTTC.

The chain uses TRBV19 and TRBJ2-5; 13 bases agree with TRBD2. CDR1 LNHDA and CDR2 SQIVND come from the germline V gene (reference sequence). The CDR3 length is 19 residues. V gave up 1 base and J gave up 3 bases; unmatched junction bases: 11. The CDR3 sequence: CASSIGGSLGLAGEETQYF. CDR3 sequence (DNA): TGTGCCAGTAGTATAGGGGGCAGTCTCGGACTAGCGGGAGAAGAGACCCAGTACTTC.

The CDR3 DNA sequence: TGTGCCAGCAGCCCCTACAGGGAAATATCCTACGAGCAGTACTTC. Translation: CASSPYREISYEQYF. The genes are TRBV11-2 and TRBJ2-7, with D perhaps matching TRBD1 (6 bases). The ends were cut back, 5 bases at V and 1 base at J, with 15 bases in the middle. This CDR3 has 15 residues. Germline V lookup: CDR1 SGHAT, CDR2 FQNNGV.

Points on this clone: This same CDR3 is encoded by further DNA sequences in the sample. This rearrangement joins TRBV7-2 to TRBJ1-1; D is undetermined. CDR3 length: 13 amino acids. The V and J ends lost 2 bases and 0 bases respectively, with 4 bases between them. The germline gives CDR1 SGHTA, CDR2 FQGNSA. The CDR3 here is CASSLSVNTEAFF. For the CDR3, the DNA is TGTGCCAGCAGCTTATCAGTGAACACTGAAGCTTTCTTT.